This TCR beta chain originates from a study of T cells in Graves' hyperthyroidism and ophthalmopathy. In its sample, this clonotype was seen many times. Per the germline V gene, CDR1 is MNHEY and CDR2 is SMNVEV (reference sequence). CDR3 length: 17 amino acids. Trimming removed 5 bases from V and 0 bases from J; junction bases left unmatched: 7. Regions amplified from RNA transcripts were the TCR beta CDR3 regions. The primer set for the first-round RT-PCR of the TCR CDR3 was HTBI. TCRdb recomputed calls from the multiplex PCR reads with MiXCR, one row per CDR3 protein. The table includes roughly 640,000 distinct CDR3 sequences, 16% detected once.

This receptor was taken from a woman aged 40 to 55 with Graves' ophthalmopathy. The specimen sequenced was blood. This chain joins TRBV27 and TRBJ2-5, with TRBD2 matching 12 bases. Here the CDR3 reads CASSELAGGPHQETQYF. DNA for the CDR3: TGTGCCAGCAGTGAACTAGCGGGAGGCCCTCACCAAGAGACCCAGTACTTC.